This TCR beta chain is drawn from a study of vaccination and CD4 T cells after COVID-19. Cultured CD4+ T cell DNA was sequenced using the Oncomine TCR Beta short-read assay. TCRdb analysed the PCR reads with MiXCR anew, one entry per CDR3 protein. This sample has tens of thousands of distinct CDR3 sequences, with 28% found just once. This clonotype came up a few times. Its target is not known. Time point denoted: late sampling 161 to 241 days after vaccination in a few convalescent patients. Treatment denoted: roughly ten-day PBMC culture with coronavirus spike peptide pools or control peptides (ViraFEST assay). Germline V gene sequence: CDR1 SGHAT, CDR2 FQNNGV. The length of the CDR3 is 14 residues. With 3 bases removed from V and 0 bases from J, the gap between germline ends came to 8 bases.

The chain joins TRBV11-2 to TRBJ1-1; D ambiguous. The sequence was collected from a human donor who had recovered from COVID-19. Material: CD4+ T cells from blood, cultured in vitro, obtained about 7 months after SARS-CoV-2 vaccination. The DNA of the CDR3 is TGTGCCAGCAGCTTCCTGGGCGTGAACACTGAAGCTTTCTTT. Its protein product is CASSFLGVNTEAFF.